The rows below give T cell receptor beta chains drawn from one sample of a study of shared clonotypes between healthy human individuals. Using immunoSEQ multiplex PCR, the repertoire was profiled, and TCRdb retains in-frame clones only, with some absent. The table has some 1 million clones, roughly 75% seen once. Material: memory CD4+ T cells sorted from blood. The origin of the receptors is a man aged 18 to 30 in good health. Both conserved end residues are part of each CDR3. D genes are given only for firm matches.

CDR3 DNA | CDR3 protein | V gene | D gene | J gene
TGTGCCAGCAGCTTGTTTACAGGGGCTAATGAAAAACTGTTTTTT | CASSLFTGANEKLFF | TRBV7-6 | TRBD1 | TRBJ1-4
TGTGCCATCAGTGTACAAGCGGGGACAGGGGTGCACGAGCAGTACTTC | CAISVQAGTGVHEQYF | TRBV10-3 | TRBD1 | TRBJ2-7
TGTGCCAGCAGCGTAGAAGCAGGGGGCAAAGAAAAACTGTTTTTT | CASSVEAGGKEKLFF | TRBV9 | TRBD1 | TRBJ1-4
TGCGCCAGCAGCTGGGACGGGAACACCGGGGAGCTGTTTTTT | CASSWDGNTGELFF | TRBV5-1 | NA | TRBJ2-2
TGTGCCAGCAGTAAAGGGGGCCCAAACATTCAGTACTTC | CASSKGGPNIQYF | TRBV2 | TRBD1 | TRBJ2-4
TGCGCCAGCAGCTTGAGGGCAGGGCAGAACACTGAAGCTTTCTTT | CASSLRAGQNTEAFF | TRBV5-1 | NA | TRBJ1-1
TGTGCCACCAGCAGAGATTACTCAGGGGGCTCTTTGGAGACCCAGTACTTC | CATSRDYSGGSLETQYF | TRBV15 | TRBD1 | TRBJ2-5
TGTGCCAGCAGCTCTTTAACACCTACCTCCTACAATGAGCAGTTCTTC | CASSSLTPTSYNEQFF | TRBV7-9 | NA | TRBJ2-1
TGTGCCAGCAGTTTATTCGGGAAGGGGACTGAAGCTTTCTTT | CASSLFGKGTEAFF | TRBV27 | NA | TRBJ1-1
TGTGCCAGCAGCTTCCCCATGGCCACCGGGGAGCTGTTTTTT | CASSFPMATGELFF | TRBV5-5 | NA | TRBJ2-2
TGCGCCAGCAGCTTGGTAGGGAGCCGCACAGATACGCAGTATTTT | CASSLVGSRTDTQYF | TRBV5-1 | NA | TRBJ2-3
TGCGCCAGCAGCCCCCGACTAGCGGACCTTACAGATACGCAGTATTTT | CASSPRLADLTDTQYF | TRBV5-1 | TRBD2 | TRBJ2-3
TGTGCCATCAGGTGGAGGGGAGGGCAGCCCCAGCATTTT | CAIRWRGGQPQHF | TRBV10-3 | NA | TRBJ1-5
TGTGCCAGCAGAAGGGACAAAGGGTCCTACAATGAGCAGTTCTTC | CASRRDKGSYNEQFF | TRBV6-5 | NA | TRBJ2-1
TGTGCCAGCAGCTTAATTCAGGGTAGCGCCTACGAGCAGTACTTC | CASSLIQGSAYEQYF | TRBV11-2 | NA | TRBJ2-7
TGTGCCAGCAGCTCGGGACTAGCTGGGGAGACCCAGTACTTC | CASSSGLAGETQYF | TRBV7-3 | TRBD2 | TRBJ2-5
TGTGCCAGTAGCCAGGGGACTAGCGGGGTCTGGGAGACCCAGTACTTC | CASSQGTSGVWETQYF | TRBV19 | TRBD2 | TRBJ2-5
TGTGCCAGCAGCCAAGCACGAGCGGGATTGTCAGATACGCAGTATTTT | CASSQARAGLSDTQYF | TRBV14 | TRBD2 | TRBJ2-3
TGTGCCAGTAGTATAGATCCTAACAGGGATGAAAAACTGTTTTTT | CASSIDPNRDEKLFF | TRBV19 | NA | TRBJ1-4
TGTGCCAGCAGCACGGGACTTGCCACAGATACGCAGTATTTT | CASSTGLATDTQYF | TRBV5-4 | NA | TRBJ2-3
TGCGCCAGCAGCCCCGGGTATTCTGGAAACACCATATATTTT | CASSPGYSGNTIYF | TRBV4-1 | NA | TRBJ1-3
TGTGCCAGCAGCTCCGAGGGCGGTTCCTACGAGCAGTACTTC | CASSSEGGSYEQYF | TRBV7-9 | NA | TRBJ2-7
TGTGCCAGCTCACCGCCCACAGGGGCTGGGAACACTGAAGCTTTCTTT | CASSPPTGAGNTEAFF | TRBV18 | TRBD1 | TRBJ1-1
TGTGCCTGGAGTGTACAAGACAGCTATGGCTACACCTTC | CAWSVQDSYGYTF | TRBV30 | NA | TRBJ1-2
TGTGCCAGCAGCCTTGGGTTGAGCACAGATACGCAGTATTTT | CASSLGLSTDTQYF | TRBV27 | NA | TRBJ2-3
TGCGCCAGCAGTGAGCCAGGGGCGATGCAGTACTTC | CASSEPGAMQYF | TRBV5-1 | NA | TRBJ2-7
TGTGCCTGGAGTACAGGACAGGGGGCAACGGGCTACACCTTC | CAWSTGQGATGYTF | TRBV30 | TRBD1 | TRBJ1-2
TGTGCCAGCTCACCACAGCAATATAGCAATCAGCCCCAGCATTTT | CASSPQQYSNQPQHF | TRBV18 | NA | TRBJ1-5
TGTGCCAGCAGCTTGGGGCCGTATAATGAAAAACTGTTTTTT | CASSLGPYNEKLFF | TRBV5-5 | NA | TRBJ1-4
TGTGCCAGCTCACCGGACGGCAATTCACCCCTCCACTTT | CASSPDGNSPLHF | TRBV18 | NA | TRBJ1-6
TGTGCCAGCAGCCCCGGGGGGGGAGACCCCTACGAGCAGTACTTC | CASSPGGGDPYEQYF | TRBV4-2 | TRBD2 | TRBJ2-7
TGTGCCAGTAGGAACGGCGGTGTGACTGAAGCTTTCTTT | CASRNGGVTEAFF | TRBV19 | NA | TRBJ1-1
TGTGCCAGCTCACCAAGGGGGCCGGACACCGGGGAGCTGTTTTTT | CASSPRGPDTGELFF | TRBV18 | TRBD1 | TRBJ2-2
TGCAGCGTTGAACCAGGGAGGGCTGGAAACACCATATATTTT | CSVEPGRAGNTIYF | TRBV29-1 | NA | TRBJ1-3
TGTGCCAGCAGCCGGAGACAGGGGCGCTCGGGAAAAGAGACCCAGTACTTC | CASSRRQGRSGKETQYF | TRBV7-9 | TRBD1 | TRBJ2-5
TGTGCCAGCAACCAAGGGGGAGGCGGGGTACGCCATCAGTACTTC | CASNQGGGGVRHQYF | TRBV2 | NA | TRBJ2-4